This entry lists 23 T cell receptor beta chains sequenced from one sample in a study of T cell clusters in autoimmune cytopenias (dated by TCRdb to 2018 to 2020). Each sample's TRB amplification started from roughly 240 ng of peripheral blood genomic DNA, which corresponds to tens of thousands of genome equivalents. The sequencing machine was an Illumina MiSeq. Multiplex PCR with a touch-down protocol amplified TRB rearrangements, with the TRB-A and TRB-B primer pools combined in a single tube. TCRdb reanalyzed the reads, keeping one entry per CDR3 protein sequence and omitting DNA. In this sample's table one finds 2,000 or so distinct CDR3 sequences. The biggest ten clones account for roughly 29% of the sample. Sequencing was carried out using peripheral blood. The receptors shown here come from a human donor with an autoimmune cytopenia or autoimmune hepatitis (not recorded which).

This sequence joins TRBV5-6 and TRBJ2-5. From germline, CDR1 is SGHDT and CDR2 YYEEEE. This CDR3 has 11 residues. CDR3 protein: CASRGQETQYF.

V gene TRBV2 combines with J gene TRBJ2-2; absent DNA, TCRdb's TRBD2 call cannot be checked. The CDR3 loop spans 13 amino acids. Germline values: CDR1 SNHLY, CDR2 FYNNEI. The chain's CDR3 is CASSGLDTGELFF.

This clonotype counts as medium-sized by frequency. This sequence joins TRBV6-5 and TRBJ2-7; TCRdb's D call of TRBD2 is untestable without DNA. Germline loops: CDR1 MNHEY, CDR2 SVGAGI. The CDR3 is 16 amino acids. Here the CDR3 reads CASSEGLAASSYEQYF.

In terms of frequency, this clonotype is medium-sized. The CDR3 here is CASSFSGVDTGELFF. This chain joins TRBV12-3 or TRBV12-4 and TRBJ2-2. This CDR3 is 15 amino acids long.

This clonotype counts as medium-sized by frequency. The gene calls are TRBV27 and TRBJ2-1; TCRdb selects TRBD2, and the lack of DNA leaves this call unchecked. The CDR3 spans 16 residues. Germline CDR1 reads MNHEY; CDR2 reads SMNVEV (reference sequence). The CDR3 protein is CASATLLAPAYNEQFF.

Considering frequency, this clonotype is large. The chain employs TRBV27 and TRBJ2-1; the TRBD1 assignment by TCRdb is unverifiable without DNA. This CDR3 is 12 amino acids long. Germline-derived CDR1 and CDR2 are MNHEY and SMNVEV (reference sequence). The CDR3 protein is CASTGAVNEQFF.

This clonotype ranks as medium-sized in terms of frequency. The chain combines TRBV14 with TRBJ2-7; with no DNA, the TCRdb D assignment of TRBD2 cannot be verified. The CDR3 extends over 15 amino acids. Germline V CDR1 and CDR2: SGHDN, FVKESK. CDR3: CASSLWREEVDEQYF.

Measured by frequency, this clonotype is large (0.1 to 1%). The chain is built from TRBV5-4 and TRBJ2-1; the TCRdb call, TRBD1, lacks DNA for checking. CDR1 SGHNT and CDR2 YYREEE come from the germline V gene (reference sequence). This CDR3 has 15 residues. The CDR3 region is CASSWGQGSYNEQFF.

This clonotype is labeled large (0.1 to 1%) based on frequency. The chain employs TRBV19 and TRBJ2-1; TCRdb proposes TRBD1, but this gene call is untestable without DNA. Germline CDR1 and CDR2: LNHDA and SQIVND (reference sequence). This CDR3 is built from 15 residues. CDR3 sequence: CASSYRDRVGNEQFF.

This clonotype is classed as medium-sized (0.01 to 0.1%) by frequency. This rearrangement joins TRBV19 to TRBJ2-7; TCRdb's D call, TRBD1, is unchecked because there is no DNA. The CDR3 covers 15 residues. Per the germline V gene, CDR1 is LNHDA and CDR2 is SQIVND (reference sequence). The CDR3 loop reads CASTRDRGSVYEQYF.

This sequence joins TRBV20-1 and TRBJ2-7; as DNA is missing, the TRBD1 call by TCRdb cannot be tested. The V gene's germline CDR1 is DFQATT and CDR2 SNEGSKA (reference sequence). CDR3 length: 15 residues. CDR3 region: CSATIEGQWSYEQYF.

The CDR3 is CASSPGTGGWQPQHF. The rearrangement joins TRBV5-1 to TRBJ1-5; TCRdb lists TRBD1, though no DNA is available to test this call. Germline V gene lookup returns CDR1 SGHRS and CDR2 YFSETQ. The CDR3 sequence is 15 residues long.

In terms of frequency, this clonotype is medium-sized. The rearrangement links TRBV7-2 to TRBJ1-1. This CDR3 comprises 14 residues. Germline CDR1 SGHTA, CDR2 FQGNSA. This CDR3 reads CASSLGHGVLEAFF. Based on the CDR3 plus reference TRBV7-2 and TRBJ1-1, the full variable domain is GAGVSQSPSNKVTEKGKDVELRCDPISGHTALYWYRQSLGQGLEFLIYFQGNSAPDKSGLPSDRFSAERTGGSVSTLTIQRTQQEDSAVYLCASSLGHGVLEAFFGQGTRLTVV.

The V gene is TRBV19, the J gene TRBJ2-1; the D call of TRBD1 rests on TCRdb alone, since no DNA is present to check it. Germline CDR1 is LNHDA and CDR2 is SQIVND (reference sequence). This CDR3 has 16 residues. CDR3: CASSILVGTGGNEQFF.

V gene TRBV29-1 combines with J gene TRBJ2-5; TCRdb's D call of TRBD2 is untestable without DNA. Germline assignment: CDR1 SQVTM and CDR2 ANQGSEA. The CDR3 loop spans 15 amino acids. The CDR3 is CSVELTSGSWETQYF.

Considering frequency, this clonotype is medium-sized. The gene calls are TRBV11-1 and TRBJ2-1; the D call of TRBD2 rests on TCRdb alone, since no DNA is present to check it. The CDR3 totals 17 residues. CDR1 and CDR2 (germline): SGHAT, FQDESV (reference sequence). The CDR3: CASSLWELAGGYNEQFF.

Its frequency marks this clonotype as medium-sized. The CDR3 protein is CASRTGPSYEQYF. This sequence joins TRBV6-2 or TRBV6-3 and TRBJ2-7; checking the TCRdb D call of TRBD1 is not possible without DNA. CDR1 MNHEY and CDR2 SVGEGT come from the germline V gene. The CDR3 contains 13 residues.

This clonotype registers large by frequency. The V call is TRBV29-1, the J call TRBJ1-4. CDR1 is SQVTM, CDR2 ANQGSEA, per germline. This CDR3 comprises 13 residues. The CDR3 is CSVTGTANEKLFF.

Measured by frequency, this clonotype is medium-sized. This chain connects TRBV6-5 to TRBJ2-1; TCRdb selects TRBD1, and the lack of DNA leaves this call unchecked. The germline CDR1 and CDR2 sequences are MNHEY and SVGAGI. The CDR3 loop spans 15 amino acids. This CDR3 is CASRRRQGARNEQFF.

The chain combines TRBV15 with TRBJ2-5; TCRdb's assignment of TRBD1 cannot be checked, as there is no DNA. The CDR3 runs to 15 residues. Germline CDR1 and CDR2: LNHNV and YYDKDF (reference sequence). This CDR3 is CASSLGQGLGETQYF.

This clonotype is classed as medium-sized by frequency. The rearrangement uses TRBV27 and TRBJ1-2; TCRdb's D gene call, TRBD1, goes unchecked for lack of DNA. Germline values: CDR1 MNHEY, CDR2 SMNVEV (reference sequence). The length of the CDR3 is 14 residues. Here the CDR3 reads CASSLTQAGGVYTF.

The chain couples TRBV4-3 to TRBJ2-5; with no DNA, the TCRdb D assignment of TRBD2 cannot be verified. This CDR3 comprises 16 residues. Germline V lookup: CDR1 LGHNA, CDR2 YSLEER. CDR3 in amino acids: CASSQGLAGASETQYF.

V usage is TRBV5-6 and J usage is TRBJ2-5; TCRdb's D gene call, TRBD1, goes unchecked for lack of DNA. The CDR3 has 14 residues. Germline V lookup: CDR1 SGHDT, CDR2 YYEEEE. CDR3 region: CASSLRWREETQYF.